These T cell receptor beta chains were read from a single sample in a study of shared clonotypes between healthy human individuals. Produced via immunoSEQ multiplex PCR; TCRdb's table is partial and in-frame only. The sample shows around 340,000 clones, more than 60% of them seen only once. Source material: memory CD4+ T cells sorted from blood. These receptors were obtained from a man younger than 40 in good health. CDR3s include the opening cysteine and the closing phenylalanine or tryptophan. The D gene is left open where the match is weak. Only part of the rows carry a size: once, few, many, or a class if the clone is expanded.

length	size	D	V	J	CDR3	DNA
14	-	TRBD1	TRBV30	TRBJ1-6	CAWTLGQENSPLHF	TGTGCCTGGACCCTGGGACAGGAAAATTCACCCCTCCACTTT
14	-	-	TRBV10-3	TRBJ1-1	CATRPLDGNTEAFF	TGTGCCACCCGACCCCTGGACGGGAACACTGAAGCTTTCTTT
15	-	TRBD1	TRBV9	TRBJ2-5	CASSVGAGGDETQYF	TGTGCCAGCAGCGTAGGGGCAGGGGGCGACGAGACCCAGTACTTC
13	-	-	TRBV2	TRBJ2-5	CASSVGSLVEQYF	TGTGCCAGCAGTGTAGGTTCCTTAGTTGAGCAGTACTTC
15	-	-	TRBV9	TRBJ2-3	CASSAGPALLDTQYF	TGTGCCAGCAGCGCGGGACCTGCGCTATTAGATACGCAGTATTTT
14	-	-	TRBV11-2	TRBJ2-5	CASSLIGGRETQYF	TGTGCCAGCAGCTTAATAGGGGGGCGGGAGACCCAGTACTTC
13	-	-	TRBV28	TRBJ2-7	CASTRPGQYEQYF	TGTGCCAGCACCCGCCCGGGACAATACGAGCAGTACTTC
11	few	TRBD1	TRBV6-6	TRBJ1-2	CATGTDGGYTF	TGTGCCACGGGGACAGATGGTGGCTACACCTTC
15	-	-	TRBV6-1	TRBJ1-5	CASSEAKGGGGPQHF	TGTGCCAGCAGTGAAGCGAAAGGTGGGGGGGGGCCCCAGCATTTT
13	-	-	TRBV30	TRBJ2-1	CAWSPIPGSEQFF	TGTGCCTGGAGTCCCATACCCGGGAGTGAGCAGTTCTTC
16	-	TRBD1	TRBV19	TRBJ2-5	CASSIRTGGGQETQYF	TGTGCCAGTAGTATCAGGACAGGGGGAGGGCAAGAGACCCAGTACTTC
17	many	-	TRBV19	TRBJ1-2	CASSKTVGVDGHYGYTF	TGTGCCAGTAGTAAGACCGTGGGGGTCGACGGACACTATGGCTACACCTTC
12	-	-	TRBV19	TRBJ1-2	CASSDSGYGYTF	TGTGCCAGTAGCGACAGTGGCTATGGCTACACCTTC
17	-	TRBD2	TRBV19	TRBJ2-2	CATTTRGGLAGAGELFF	TGTGCCACCACCACCCGGGGGGGACTAGCGGGAGCCGGGGAGCTGTTTTTT
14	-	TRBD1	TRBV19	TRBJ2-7	CASSWTGGTDEQYF	TGTGCCAGTAGTTGGACAGGGGGCACCGACGAGCAGTACTTC
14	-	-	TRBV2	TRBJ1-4	CASSAGRTNEKLFF	TGTGCCAGCAGTGCTGGGAGGACTAATGAAAAACTGTTTTTT
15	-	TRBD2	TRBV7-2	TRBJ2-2	CASSRSAGDTGELFF	TGTGCCAGCAGCCGATCGGCGGGAGACACCGGGGAGCTGTTTTTT
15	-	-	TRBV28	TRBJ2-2	CATGRGDSDTGELFF	TGTGCCACCGGCCGAGGGGATTCGGACACCGGGGAGCTGTTTTTT
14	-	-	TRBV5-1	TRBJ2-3	CASSLLGPLDTQYF	TGCGCCAGCAGCTTGCTCGGGCCCCTAGATACGCAGTATTTT
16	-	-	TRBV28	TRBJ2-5	CASSPTRQGSQETQYF	TGTGCCAGCAGCCCTACCCGCCAGGGTTCACAAGAGACCCAGTACTTC
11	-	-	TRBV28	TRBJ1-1	CASSLGREAFF	TGTGCCAGCAGTCTGGGACGGGAAGCTTTCTTT
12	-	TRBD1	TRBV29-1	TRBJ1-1	CSVAGTGTEAFF	TGCAGCGTGGCCGGGACAGGGACTGAAGCTTTCTTT
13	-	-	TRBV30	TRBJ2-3	CAWSVNLFPTQYF	TGTGCCTGGAGTGTTAATCTTTTCCCTACGCAGTATTTT
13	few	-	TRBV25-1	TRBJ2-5	CASSSLTEETQYF	TGTGCCAGCAGTTCCCTGACAGAAGAGACCCAGTACTTC
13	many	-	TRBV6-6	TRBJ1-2	CASSYGAGGGYTF	TGTGCCAGCAGTTACGGCGCAGGCGGGGGCTACACCTTC
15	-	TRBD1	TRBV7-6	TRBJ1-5	CASSQGTGPNQPQHF	TGTGCCAGCAGCCAAGGGACAGGCCCCAATCAGCCCCAGCATTTT
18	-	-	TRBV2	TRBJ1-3	CASSERAGLGASGNTIYF	TGTGCCAGCAGTGAACGGGCAGGCCTTGGGGCCTCTGGAAACACCATATATTTT
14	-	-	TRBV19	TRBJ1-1	CASTRRWGSTEAFF	TGTGCCAGTACCCGCCGGTGGGGGAGCACTGAAGCTTTCTTT
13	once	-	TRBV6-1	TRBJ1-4	CASSAIPTEKLFF	TGTGCCAGCTCGGCGATTCCGACTGAAAAACTGTTTTTT
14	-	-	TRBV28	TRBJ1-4	CASISTGDWGKLFF	TGTGCCAGCATATCTACGGGCGATTGGGGGAAACTGTTTTTT
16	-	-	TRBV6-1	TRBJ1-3	CASSEGGSGTRNTIYF	TGTGCCAGCAGTGAAGGGGGGTCAGGGACCAGAAACACCATATATTTT